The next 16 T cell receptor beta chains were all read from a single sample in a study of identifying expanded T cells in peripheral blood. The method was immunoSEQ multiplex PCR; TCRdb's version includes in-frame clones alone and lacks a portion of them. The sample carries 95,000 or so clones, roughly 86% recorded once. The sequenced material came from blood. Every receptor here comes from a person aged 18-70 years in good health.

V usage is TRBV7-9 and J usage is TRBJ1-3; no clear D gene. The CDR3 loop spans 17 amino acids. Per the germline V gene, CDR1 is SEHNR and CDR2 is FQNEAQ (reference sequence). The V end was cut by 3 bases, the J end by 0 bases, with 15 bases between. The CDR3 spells CASSFSDGVPSGNTIYF. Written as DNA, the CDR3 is TGTGCCAGCAGCTTCTCCGACGGGGTACCCTCTGGAAACACCATATATTTT.

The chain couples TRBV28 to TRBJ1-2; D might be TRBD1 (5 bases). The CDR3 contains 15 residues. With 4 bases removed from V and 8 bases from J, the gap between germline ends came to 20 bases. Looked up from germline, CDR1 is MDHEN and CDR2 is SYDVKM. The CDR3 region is CASSSGATELIGYTF. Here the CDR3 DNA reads TGTGCCAGCAGTTCCGGGGCGACAGAGTTGATAGGCTACACCTTC.

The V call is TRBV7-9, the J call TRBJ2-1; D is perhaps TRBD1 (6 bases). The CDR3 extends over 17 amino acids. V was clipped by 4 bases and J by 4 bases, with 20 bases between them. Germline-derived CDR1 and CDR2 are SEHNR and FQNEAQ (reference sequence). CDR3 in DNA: TGTGCCAGCAGCTCCATCGAGACAGGCATAAGTTACAATGAGCAGTTCTTC. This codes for CASSSIETGISYNEQFF.

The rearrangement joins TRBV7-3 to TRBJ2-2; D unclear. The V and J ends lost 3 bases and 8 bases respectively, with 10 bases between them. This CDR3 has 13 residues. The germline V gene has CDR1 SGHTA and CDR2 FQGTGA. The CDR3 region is CASSLDLLGELFF. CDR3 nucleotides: TGTGCCAGCAGCTTGGACCTGCTAGGGGAGCTGTTTTTT. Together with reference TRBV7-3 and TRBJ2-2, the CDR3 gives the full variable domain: GAGVSQTPSNKVTEKGKYVELRCDPISGHTALYWYRQSLGQGPEFLIYFQGTGAADDSGLPNDRFFAVRPEGSVSTLKIQRTERGDSAVYLCASSLDLLGELFFGEGSRLTVL.

In DNA, the CDR3 is TGTGCCACCCGGATGAGGGGAAATGGCAATCAGCCCCAGCATTTT. Its protein is CATRMRGNGNQPQHF. The chain has TRBV6-1 and TRBJ1-5, with TRBD1 as a possible D gene (5 bases). V was clipped by 10 bases and J by 2 bases, with 18 bases between them. CDR3 size: 15 residues. Germline V gives CDR1 MNHNS, CDR2 SASEGT.

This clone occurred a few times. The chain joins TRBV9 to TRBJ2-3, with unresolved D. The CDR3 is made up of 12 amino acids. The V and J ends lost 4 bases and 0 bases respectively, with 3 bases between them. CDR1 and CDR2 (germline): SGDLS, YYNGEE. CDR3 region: CASSFSTDTQYF. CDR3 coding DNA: TGTGCCAGCAGCTTTAGCACAGATACGCAGTATTTT.

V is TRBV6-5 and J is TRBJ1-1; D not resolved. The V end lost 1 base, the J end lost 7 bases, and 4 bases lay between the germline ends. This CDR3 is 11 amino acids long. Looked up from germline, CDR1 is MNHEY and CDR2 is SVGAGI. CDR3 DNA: TGTGCCAGCAGTTACTTGGATGAAGCTTTCTTT. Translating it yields CASSYLDEAFF.

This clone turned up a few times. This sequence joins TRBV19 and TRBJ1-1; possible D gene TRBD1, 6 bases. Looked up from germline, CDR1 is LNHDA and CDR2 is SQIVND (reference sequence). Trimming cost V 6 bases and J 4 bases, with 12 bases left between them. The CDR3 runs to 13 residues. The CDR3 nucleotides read TGTGCCAGTAGGGGGGGGCCGCGCACTGAAGCTTTCTTT. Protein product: CASRGGPRTEAFF.

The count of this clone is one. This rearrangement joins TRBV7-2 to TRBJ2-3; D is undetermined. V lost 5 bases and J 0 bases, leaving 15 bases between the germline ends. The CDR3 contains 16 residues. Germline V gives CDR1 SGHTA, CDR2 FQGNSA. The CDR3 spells CASSPGWGSSTDTQYF. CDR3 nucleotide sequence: TGTGCCAGCAGCCCCGGTTGGGGTTCTAGCACAGATACGCAGTATTTT.

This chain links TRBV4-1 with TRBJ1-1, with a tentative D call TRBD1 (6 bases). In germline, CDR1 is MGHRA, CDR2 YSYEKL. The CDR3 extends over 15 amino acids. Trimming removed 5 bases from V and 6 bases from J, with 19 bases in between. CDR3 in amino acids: CASSAAQGLNAEAFF. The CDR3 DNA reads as TGCGCCAGCAGCGCAGCACAGGGTTTGAATGCTGAAGCTTTCTTT.

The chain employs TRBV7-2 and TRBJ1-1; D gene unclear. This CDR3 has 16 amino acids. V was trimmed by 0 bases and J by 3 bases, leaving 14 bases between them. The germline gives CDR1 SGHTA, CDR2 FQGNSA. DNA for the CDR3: TGTGCCAGCAGCTTAGCGCCCCCGGGGTCGTACACTGAAGCTTTCTTT. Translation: CASSLAPPGSYTEAFF.

The CDR3 loop reads CASRMNTEAFF. Written as DNA, the CDR3 is TGTGCCAGCAGGATGAACACTGAAGCTTTCTTT. This chain uses TRBV6-6 with TRBJ1-1; D unresolved. Germline V lookup: CDR1 MNHNY, CDR2 SVGAGI (reference sequence). This CDR3 has 11 residues. V lost 6 bases to trimming and J lost 0 bases, with 2 bases between them.

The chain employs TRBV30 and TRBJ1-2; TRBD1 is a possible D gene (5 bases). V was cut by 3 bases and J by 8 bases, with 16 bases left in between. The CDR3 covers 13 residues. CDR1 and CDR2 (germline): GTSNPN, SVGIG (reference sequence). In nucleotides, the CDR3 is TGTGCCTGGAGCCAGGGAGGCCTTCGAGGCTACACCTTC. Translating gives CAWSQGGLRGYTF.

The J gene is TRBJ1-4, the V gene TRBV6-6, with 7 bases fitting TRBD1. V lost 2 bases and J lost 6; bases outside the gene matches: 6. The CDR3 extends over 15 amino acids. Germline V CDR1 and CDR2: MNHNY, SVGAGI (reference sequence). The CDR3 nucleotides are TGTGCCAGCAGTTACATTACCCAGGGGGATGAAAAACTGTTTTTT. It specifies CASSYITQGDEKLFF.

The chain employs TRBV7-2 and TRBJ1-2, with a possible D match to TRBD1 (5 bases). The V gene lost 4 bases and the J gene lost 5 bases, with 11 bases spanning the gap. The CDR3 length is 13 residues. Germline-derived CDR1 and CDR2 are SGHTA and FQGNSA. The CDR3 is CASSWEGRYGYTF. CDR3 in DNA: TGTGCCAGCAGCTGGGAGGGGAGGTATGGCTACACCTTC.

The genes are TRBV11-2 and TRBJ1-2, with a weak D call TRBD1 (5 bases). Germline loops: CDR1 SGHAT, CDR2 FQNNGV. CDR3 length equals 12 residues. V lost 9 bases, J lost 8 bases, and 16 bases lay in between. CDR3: CASSTSGGGYTF. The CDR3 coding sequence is TGTGCCAGTTCGACGTCCGGGGGAGGCTACACCTTC.